The T cell receptor beta chain under discussion was sequenced for a study of blood T cell repertoires in COVID-19. Across the whole study: The origin of the acute and convalescent COVID-19 samples was the United States, Italy and Spain. T cells, B-cell-depleted T cells, or PBMCs provided the cDNA or gDNA that served as material.

Per the authors' pipeline: The authors estimated nucleated cell counts from reference gene primer amplification. The data were produced by immunoSEQ multiplex PCR, yet TCRdb's version contains in-frame clones alone and is incomplete. That table furnishes V, J and clone size, whereas the DNA furnished D and trimming. The sample comprises about 63,000 clones, 75% to 90% of which are singletons, and under 6.5% rests with the top ten. V was pared by 2 bases and J by 2 bases, with 6 bases of the junction left unmatched. The CDR3 extends over 15 amino acids. Germline CDR1 reads SGHDT; CDR2 reads YYEEEE. The chain carries TRBV5-6 and TRBJ2-7; TRBD1 aligns across 8 bases. This sequence was found in a man between 50 and 59 years old with active COVID-19. The sample was peripheral blood. CDR3 sequence: CASSFNSGGAYEQYF. The CDR3 bases are TGTGCCAGCAGCTTTAATTCAGGGGGCGCCTACGAGCAGTACTTC.